Shown below are 27 T cell receptor beta chains from a single sample sequenced in a study of blood T cell repertoires in COVID-19. Produced via immunoSEQ multiplex PCR; TCRdb's table is partial and in-frame only. Here the sample spans 150,000 to 200,000 clones, more than 85% being singletons. The sequenced sample consisted of PBMCs or T cells enriched from blood (not recorded which). The receptors originated from a human donor with acute COVID-19. The donor label of this sample is uncertain.

The chain links TRBV5-4 to TRBJ2-7; tentative D call: TRBD2 (5 bases). V was clipped by 4 bases and J by 6 bases, with 17 bases between them. Germline V lookup: CDR1 SGHNT, CDR2 YYREEE (reference sequence). The CDR3 contains 14 residues. CDR3 in amino acids: CASSLPEGRAEQYF. CDR3 nucleotide sequence: TGTGCCAGCAGCCTACCAGAGGGCCGGGCCGAGCAGTACTTC.

This clone was observed a handful of times. The rearrangement uses TRBV14 and TRBJ1-1, with D possibly being TRBD1 (5 bases). The V gene lost 2 bases and the J gene lost 8 bases, with 18 bases spanning the gap. This CDR3 spans 15 amino acids. Germline V gene lookup returns CDR1 SGHDN and CDR2 FVKESK. CDR3 protein: CASSQLVGFGGEAFF. Written as DNA, the CDR3 is TGTGCCAGCAGCCAATTAGTAGGTTTCGGGGGAGAAGCTTTCTTT.

This chain links TRBV7-2 with TRBJ1-2, with D perhaps matching TRBD1 (6 bases). This CDR3 comprises 15 residues. The germline V gene has CDR1 SGHTA and CDR2 FQGNSA. Trimming took 1 base from V and 8 from J, leaving 17 bases between them. The CDR3 loop reads CASSLVVDSPGGYTF. The CDR3 region has the DNA TGTGCCAGCAGCTTAGTAGTGGACAGCCCTGGCGGCTACACCTTC.

This clone was seen a single time. The chain uses TRBV11-1 and TRBJ1-1, with a weak D call TRBD1 (6 bases). This CDR3 has 13 residues. Trimming took off 5 bases at V and 8 bases at J, with 15 bases between the two ends. Germline loops: CDR1 SGHAT, CDR2 FQDESV (reference sequence). CDR3 sequence (DNA): TGTGCCAGCAGCCCGAACCTTGGACAGGAAGCTTTCTTT. Encoded protein: CASSPNLGQEAFF. The whole variable domain, remainder taken from reference TRBV11-1 and TRBJ1-1, is EAEVAQSPRYKITEKSQAVAFWCDPISGHATLYWYRQILGQGPELLVQFQDESVVDDSQLPKDRFSAERLKGVDSTLKIQPAELGDSAMYLCASSPNLGQEAFFGQGTRLTVV.

This clone was observed a single time. V usage is TRBV4-1 and J usage is TRBJ2-1, with TRBD2 identical over 14 bases. The CDR3 is made up of 17 amino acids. Unmatched junction bases numbered 3, after V lost 3 bases and J lost 2 bases. Germline V gene data show CDR1 as MGHRA and CDR2 as YSYEKL. CDR3 loop: CASSQRLAGGTYNEQFF. The CDR3 DNA follows: TGCGCCAGCAGCCAGAGACTAGCGGGGGGGACCTACAATGAGCAGTTCTTC.

The V gene is TRBV7-2, the J gene TRBJ2-3; 9 nucleotides match TRBD2. Germline values: CDR1 SGHTA, CDR2 FQGNSA. The V gene end was trimmed by 3 bases and the J gene end by 2 bases; junction bases not matched to a gene: 12. The CDR3 has 18 residues. The CDR3 DNA is TGTGCCAGCAGCTTCCCCCCGGGAGTAGCGGGGGTCACAGATACGCAGTATTTT. It yields the protein CASSFPPGVAGVTDTQYF. Combining the CDR3 with reference TRBV7-2 and TRBJ2-3 gives the whole variable domain GAGVSQSPSNKVTEKGKDVELRCDPISGHTALYWYRQSLGQGLEFLIYFQGNSAPDKSGLPSDRFSAERTGGSVSTLTIQRTQQEDSAVYLCASSFPPGVAGVTDTQYFGPGTRLTVL.

The chain employs TRBV7-2 and TRBJ1-4; a possible D gene is TRBD1 (6 bases). CDR1 is SGHTA and CDR2 is FQGNSA in the germline V gene. V lost 3 bases, J lost 8 bases, and 16 bases lay in between. CDR3 length equals 15 residues. DNA for the CDR3: TGTGCCAGCAGCTTCCGAGGGGGGGCGATAGAAAAACTGTTTTTT. Amino acid sequence: CASSFRGGAIEKLFF.

CDR3 amino acids: CATSDPQGDTTYEQYF. The CDR3 DNA follows: TGTGCCACCAGTGATCCTCAGGGGGACACCACCTACGAGCAGTACTTC. The rearrangement uses TRBV24-1 and TRBJ2-7; 7 nucleotides match TRBD1. Per germline, CDR1 KGHDR and CDR2 SFDVKD. This CDR3 contains 16 residues. Germline trimming cut 3 bases from V and 2 bases from J; bases unmatched to any gene: 9.

The V and J genes are TRBV19 and TRBJ2-5, with TRBD2 matching over 13 bases. The CDR3 length is 16 residues. Trimming took 5 bases from V and 3 from J; bases not matched to a gene: 6. CDR1 LNHDA and CDR2 SQIVND come from the germline V gene (reference sequence). CDR3 bases: TGTGCCAGTAGTTCCGGACTAGCGGGGGAGGAAGAGACCCAGTACTTC. It is translated as CASSSGLAGEEETQYF.

The chain carries TRBV15 and TRBJ2-1; 7 nucleotides agree with TRBD2. Germline V lookup: CDR1 LNHNV, CDR2 YYDKDF (reference sequence). The CDR3 contains 15 residues. V was clipped by 1 base and J by 5 bases; unmatched bases: 5. CDR3 DNA: TGTGCCACCAGCAGAGTTCTAGCGGACCACAATGAGCAGTTCTTC. Translating it yields CATSRVLADHNEQFF.

The chain joins TRBV7-2 to TRBJ1-1, with 7 bases fitting TRBD1. The CDR3 consists of 14 residues. With V trimmed by 5 bases and J by 3 bases, 6 bases remained unmatched. Germline values: CDR1 SGHTA, CDR2 FQGNSA. The CDR3 coding sequence is TGTGCCAGCAGCCGGACGACAGGGCACACTGAAGCTTTCTTT. As protein: CASSRTTGHTEAFF.

The rearrangement uses TRBV5-8 and TRBJ1-2; 9 positions agree with TRBD1. Trimming took 0 bases from V and 5 from J; bases not matched to a gene: 2. Germline V CDR1 and CDR2: SGHTS, YDEGEE. The CDR3 has 14 amino acids. CDR3 in amino acids: CASSLEQGAYGYTF. As DNA, the CDR3 is TGTGCCAGCAGCTTGGAACAGGGGGCGTATGGCTACACCTTC. The full variable domain, completed using reference TRBV5-8 and TRBJ1-2, is EAGVTQSPTHLIKTRGQQATLRCSPISGHTSVYWYQQALGLGLQFLLWYDEGEERNRGNFPPRFSGRQFPNYSSELNVNALELEDSALYLCASSLEQGAYGYTFGSGTRLTVV.

This sequence joins TRBV19 and TRBJ1-5; D unresolved. Trimming removed 0 bases from V and 4 bases from J, with 7 bases in between. The CDR3 length is 14 residues. In germline, CDR1 is LNHDA, CDR2 SQIVND (reference sequence). Here the CDR3 DNA reads TGTGCCAGTAGTATAGAATCCCAGAATCAGCCCCAGCATTTT. Amino acid sequence: CASSIESQNQPQHF.

This clone has a handful of counts. The CDR3 reads CASRQGAGYEQYF. The DNA of the CDR3 is TGCGCCAGCAGGCAGGGGGCTGGGTACGAGCAGTACTTC. V gene TRBV5-1 combines with J gene TRBJ2-7; 8 positions agree with TRBD1. Germline V CDR1 and CDR2: SGHRS, YFSETQ. Trimming took 5 bases from V and 4 from J; bases not matched to a gene: 5. The CDR3 consists of 13 residues.

This chain connects TRBV28 to TRBJ1-1; D is uncertain. The V end was cut by 1 base, the J end by 5 bases, with 14 bases between. The CDR3 is made up of 15 amino acids. Germline values: CDR1 MDHEN, CDR2 SYDVKM. CDR3 region: CASSLSRATGTEAFF. CDR3 nucleotide sequence: TGTGCCAGCAGTTTATCAAGGGCTACGGGAACTGAAGCTTTCTTT. Complete variable domain (other parts from reference TRBV28 and TRBJ1-1): DVKVTQSSRYLVKRTGEKVFLECVQDMDHENMFWYRQDPGLGLRLIYFSYDVKMKEKGDIPEGYSVSREKKERFSLILESASTNQTSMYLCASSLSRATGTEAFFGQGTRLTVV.

V is TRBV3-1 (or the pseudogene TRBV3-2) and J is TRBJ2-3; 8 positions agree with TRBD2. With V trimmed by 3 bases and J by 4 bases, 0 bases remained unmatched. Germline values: CDR1 LGHDT, CDR2 YNNKEL (reference sequence). This CDR3 is built from 13 residues. CDR3 sequence reads: CASSQRGADTQYF. Written as DNA, the CDR3 is TGTGCCAGCAGCCAGCGGGGGGCAGATACGCAGTATTTT.

The gene calls are TRBV6-1 and TRBJ1-6; TRBD1 agrees at 7 bases. The V and J ends lost 5 bases and 5 bases, in that order; junction bases with no gene match: 3. The CDR3 has 14 amino acids. Germline CDR1 is MNHNS and CDR2 is SASEGT. CDR3 DNA: TGTGCCAGCAGTTATGGGACAGATAATTCACCCCTCCACTTT. It is translated as CASSYGTDNSPLHF.

The chain links TRBV5-6 to TRBJ2-7; no clear D gene. Germline V gene lookup returns CDR1 SGHDT and CDR2 YYEEEE. The V gene lost 0 bases and the J gene lost 4 bases, with 5 bases spanning the gap. CDR3 length: 12 residues. The CDR3 nucleotides read TGTGCCAGCAGCTTGGGGGCTTACGAGCAGTACTTC. This encodes CASSLGAYEQYF. Together with reference TRBV5-6 and TRBJ2-7, the CDR3 gives the full variable domain: DAGVTQSPTHLIKTRGQQVTLRCSPKSGHDTVSWYQQALGQGPQFIFQYYEEEERQRGNFPDRFSGHQFPNYSSELNVNALLLGDSALYLCASSLGAYEQYFGPGTRLTVT.

This chain links TRBV10-2 with TRBJ1-1; D call uncertain. Trimming cost V 5 bases and J 0 bases, with 16 bases left between them. This CDR3 comprises 16 residues. The germline V gene has CDR1 WSHSY and CDR2 SAAADI. CDR3 protein: CASSSMGGPLNTEAFF. In DNA form, the CDR3 reads TGCGCCAGCAGTTCTATGGGCGGGCCCCTGAACACTGAAGCTTTCTTT.

The gene calls are TRBV15 and TRBJ2-1, with D maybe TRBD2 (6 bases). The CDR3 runs to 14 residues. Germline lookup yields CDR1 LNHNV and CDR2 YYDKDF (reference sequence). The germline V and J ends were trimmed by 0 bases and 7 bases, with 10 bases remaining between them. The CDR3 reads CATSRDRGGNEQFF. CDR3 bases: TGTGCCACCAGCAGAGATCGTGGGGGGAATGAGCAGTTCTTC.

This clone was detected a few times. The CDR3 loop reads CASSSPSGKISQSNYGYTF. In DNA, the CDR3 is TGCGCCAGCAGCTCACCGTCGGGGAAGATCTCACAATCTAACTATGGCTACACCTTC. The chain carries TRBV5-1 and TRBJ1-2; D call uncertain. The V end was cut by 3 bases, the J end by 0 bases, with 24 bases between. The CDR3 loop spans 19 amino acids. Germline V gene sequence: CDR1 SGHRS, CDR2 YFSETQ.

The chain combines TRBV5-4 with TRBJ2-7; D is unclear. Germline CDR1 is SGHNT and CDR2 is YYREEE (reference sequence). V was trimmed by 4 bases and J by 2 bases, leaving 7 bases between them. This CDR3 contains 12 residues. The CDR3 loop is CASSAETYEQYF. DNA for the CDR3: TGTGCCAGCAGCGCCGAGACCTACGAGCAGTACTTC.

The J gene is TRBJ1-2, the V gene TRBV6-5; TRBD1 aligns across 9 bases. CDR3 length equals 14 residues. Trimming took 6 bases from V and 4 from J; bases not matched to a gene: 6. In germline, CDR1 is MNHEY, CDR2 SVGAGI. CDR3 sequence (DNA): TGTGCCAGCAGGGGGGACAGGGCATCCTATGGCTACACCTTC. This gives the protein CASRGDRASYGYTF.

V usage is TRBV29-1 and J usage is TRBJ2-7, with D hard to call. CDR1 SQVTM and CDR2 ANQGSEA come from the germline V gene. This CDR3 contains 12 residues. Trimming removed 4 bases from V and 0 bases from J, with 7 bases in between. Here the CDR3 DNA reads TGCAGCGTTGCACAGAGCTCCTACGAGCAGTACTTC. Its protein product is CSVAQSSYEQYF.

About this clone: This specimen includes other DNA sequences encoding the same CDR3. V usage is TRBV10-3 and J usage is TRBJ2-2, with 7 nucleotides matching TRBD2. Trimming at V came to 0 bases and at J to 5 bases, leaving 3 bases not matched to a gene. Per the germline V gene, CDR1 is ENHRY and CDR2 is SYGVKD. This CDR3 is 15 amino acids long. The CDR3 DNA follows: TGTGCCATCAGTGAGTCGGTCGGGGGGACCGGGGAGCTGTTTTTT. Translation gives CAISESVGGTGELFF.

V gene TRBV12-5 combines with J gene TRBJ1-5, with a tentative D call TRBD1 (5 bases). Germline V gives CDR1 LGHNT, CDR2 FRNRAP. Trimming removed 1 base at V and 4 bases at J, with 20 bases between. This CDR3 is built from 18 residues. The CDR3 protein is CASGLALRGVGINQPQHF. CDR3 sequence (DNA): TGTGCTAGTGGTTTGGCCCTCCGGGGGGTAGGTATTAATCAGCCCCAGCATTTT.

The chain has TRBV2 and TRBJ2-1; 8 nucleotides agree with TRBD2. This CDR3 region has 15 residues. CDR1 and CDR2 (germline): SNHLY, FYNNEI. J lost 2 bases, V lost 1 base, and 1 base had no gene match. The CDR3 is CASSEGRGAYNEQFF. CDR3 bases: TGTGCCAGCAGTGAAGGGCGGGGGGCCTACAATGAGCAGTTCTTC. Together with reference TRBV2 and TRBJ2-1, the CDR3 gives the full variable domain: EPEVTQTPSHQVTQMGQEVILRCVPISNHLYFYWYRQILGQKVEFLVSFYNNEISEKSEIFDDQFSVERPDGSNFTLKIRSTKLEDSAMYFCASSEGRGAYNEQFFGPGTRLTVL.